These 30 T cell receptor beta chains were sequenced from one sample in a study of T-cell reconstitution after alpha-beta-depleted transplantation in children. Unique molecular identifiers were incorporated when the TCRbeta library was constructed. MiXCR, run by TCRdb on the PCR reads, gives a single entry per CDR3 protein. Here the sample spans some 400,000 distinct CDR3 sequences, 20% being singletons. The sequenced sample was PBMCs from the stem cell graft donor, obtained from the stem cell graft. The receptor set was obtained from a human donor who donated a stem cell graft to a child with acute myeloid leukemia.

This clonotype has at least ten counts. The chain joins TRBV5-1 to TRBJ1-2; D is unclear. V lost 0 bases to trimming and J lost 10 bases, with 10 bases between them. Germline lookup yields CDR1 SGHRS and CDR2 YFSETQ. This CDR3 spans 12 amino acids. For the CDR3, the DNA is TGCGCCAGCAGCTTGGAACAGCAGATCTACACCTTC. Amino acids: CASSLEQQIYTF.

DNA of the CDR3: TGTGCCAGCAGCCAAGTTCAGGACTCCTACGAGCAGTACTTC. Residues: CASSQVQDSYEQYF. The chain combines TRBV4-2 with TRBJ2-7; D uncertain. This CDR3 has 14 residues. Germline assignment: CDR1 LGHNA and CDR2 YNFKEQ. Trimming took 1 base from V and 0 from J, leaving 7 bases between them.

The table lists this clonotype with a few counts. The J gene is TRBJ2-1, the V gene TRBV6-2 or TRBV6-3; 10 bases match TRBD2. The CDR3 spans 15 residues. V lost 6 bases and J lost 8; bases outside the gene matches: 10. CDR1 is MNHEY and CDR2 is SVGEGT in the germline V gene. CDR3 coding DNA: TGTGCCAGCAGCCAAATTCTAGCGGGAGAGGATGAGCAGTTCTTC. It encodes CASSQILAGEDEQFF.

This clonotype was seen a handful of times. The CDR3 loop reads CASSLGGGSPSDSPLHF. The CDR3 nucleotides read TGTGCCAGCAGTTTAGGAGGGGGCTCACCCTCCGATTCACCCCTCCACTTT. The chain recombines TRBV12-3 or TRBV12-4 with TRBJ1-6; 7 nucleotides agree with TRBD1. The CDR3 is 17 residues long. Losses at the gene ends were 1 base for V and 8 bases for J; bases not matched to a gene: 11.

This clonotype was counted a few times. The gene calls are TRBV6-1 and TRBJ2-3; D might be TRBD1 (5 bases). The CDR3 has 16 amino acids. Germline CDR1 is MNHNS and CDR2 is SASEGT. Trimming stripped 5 bases from V and 6 bases from J, with 21 bases between. In DNA, the CDR3 is TGTGCCAGCAGTCCCCTTCAGGGTTCCCAAGGGGATACGCAGTATTTT. Encoded protein: CASSPLQGSQGDTQYF.

J is TRBJ2-2 and V is TRBV6-2 or TRBV6-3; maybe TRBD1 (5 bases). In germline, CDR1 is MNHEY, CDR2 SVGEGT. This CDR3 has 15 amino acids. The V end lost 7 bases, the J end lost 3 bases, and 15 bases lay between the germline ends. CDR3 DNA sequence: TGTGCCAGCACCAAACAGGAATACCACACCGGGGAGCTGTTTTTT. This gives the protein CASTKQEYHTGELFF.

This clonotype was seen at least ten times. The chain is built from TRBV5-1 and TRBJ2-7, with TRBD1 as a possible D gene (7 bases). The CDR3 loop spans 15 amino acids. With 4 bases removed from V and 3 bases from J, the gap between germline ends came to 17 bases. In germline, CDR1 is SGHRS, CDR2 YFSETQ. CDR3 residues: CASSPEGDSNYEQYF. In DNA form, the CDR3 reads TGCGCCAGCAGCCCGGAGGGGGACAGCAACTACGAGCAGTACTTC.

A few counts support this clonotype. The rearrangement uses TRBV18 and TRBJ2-2; 7 nucleotides line up with TRBD2. The ends lost 0 bases at V and 0 bases at J; junction bases unmatched: 1. There are 16 residues in the CDR3. Germline CDR1 and CDR2: KGHSH and LQKENI. The CDR3 reads CASSPPLAANTGELFF. CDR3 coding DNA: TGTGCCAGCTCACCACCCCTAGCGGCGAACACCGGGGAGCTGTTTTTT.

This clonotype was seen only a few times. This chain uses TRBV24-1 with TRBJ2-1, with 11 nucleotides matching TRBD1. The CDR3 has 15 residues. Germline CDR1 is KGHDR and CDR2 is SFDVKD. The V and J ends lost 9 bases and 6 bases, in that order; junction bases with no gene match: 9. The CDR3 here is CATGPGTGGINEQFF. The CDR3 DNA reads TGTGCCACCGGCCCCGGGACAGGGGGGATCAATGAGCAGTTCTTC.

V and J are TRBV20-1 and TRBJ2-1; maybe TRBD2 (6 bases). Trimming left V 4 bases short and J 12 bases short, with 13 bases between. Per germline, CDR1 DFQATT and CDR2 SNEGSKA (reference sequence). This CDR3 contains 11 residues. The CDR3 sequence is CSATGGTLQFF. The CDR3 DNA follows: TGCAGTGCTACTGGAGGGACGTTGCAGTTCTTC.

This clonotype was seen at least ten times. The chain joins TRBV6-5 to TRBJ2-1; D is perhaps TRBD1 (5 bases). There are 14 residues in the CDR3. Germline V gene lookup returns CDR1 MNHEY and CDR2 SVGAGI. V was shortened by 0 bases and J by 7 bases, with 10 bases between the two germline ends. The CDR3 coding sequence is TGTGCCAGCAGTTACTCGACCAGGGTTAATGAGCAGTTCTTC. Amino acid sequence: CASSYSTRVNEQFF.

The sample holds a few counts of this clonotype. The chain uses TRBV6-1 and TRBJ2-7; D is tentatively TRBD1 or TRBD2 (5 bases each). The CDR3 is 15 residues long. Germline V gives CDR1 MNHNS, CDR2 SASEGT. V lost 7 bases and J 2 bases, leaving 18 bases between the germline ends. The CDR3 sequence is CASTEGLPAAYEQYF. As DNA, the CDR3 is TGTGCCAGCACCGAGGGGCTCCCGGCCGCCTACGAGCAGTACTTC.

This clonotype was seen a few times. The V gene is TRBV12-3 or TRBV12-4, the J gene TRBJ2-3, with D possibly being TRBD2 (6 bases). Trimming shortened V by 6 bases and J by 6 bases, and 19 bases separated the two germline ends. The CDR3 length is 15 residues. CDR3 sequence reads: CASSPTVSGRDTQYF. The CDR3 nucleotides read TGTGCCAGCAGCCCCACTGTTTCGGGGAGGGATACGCAGTATTTT.

At least ten counts were recorded for this clonotype. The CDR3 spells CASRGQGGQYF. CDR3 coding DNA: TGTGCCAGCAGGGGGCAGGGCGGGCAGTACTTC. V and J are TRBV6-5 and TRBJ2-7, with a tentative D call TRBD1 (5 bases). CDR1 is MNHEY, CDR2 SVGAGI, per germline. V dropped 6 bases and J dropped 9 bases, with 12 bases sitting between them. CDR3 size: 11 residues.

The chain employs TRBV6-1 and TRBJ1-3; D perhaps matches TRBD1 (5 bases). Germline V lookup: CDR1 MNHNS, CDR2 SASEGT. The CDR3 loop spans 14 amino acids. With 1 base removed from V and 3 bases from J, the gap between germline ends came to 7 bases. CDR3 DNA sequence: TGTGCCAGCAGTGAAGGGGGGAATGGAAACACCATATATTTT. Amino acid sequence: CASSEGGNGNTIYF.

This clonotype was detected only a few times. The V and J genes are TRBV7-6 and TRBJ2-5, with 7 bases lining up with TRBD2. The CDR3 is 15 amino acids. After removal of 0 bases from V and 4 bases from J, the junction contained 5 bases not matched to a gene. Looked up from germline, CDR1 is SGHVS and CDR2 is FNYEAQ. The DNA of the CDR3 is TGTGCCAGCAGCTTAGCGGGAGGGCAGGGAGAGACCCAGTACTTC. This encodes CASSLAGGQGETQYF.

As for this clonotype: One end of the junction fails to match germline, which may point to a read error. The chain carries TRBV7-7 and TRBJ2-7; 9 bases agree with TRBD2. Germline CDR1 SSHAT, CDR2 FNYEAQ (reference sequence). This CDR3 region has 15 residues. The chain's CDR3 is CASSLILAGAREQYF. The CDR3 bases are TGTGCTAGCAGCTTAATCTTAGCGGGAGCTCGGGAGCAGTACTTC.

The V call is TRBV12-3 or TRBV12-4, the J call TRBJ2-5, with TRBD1 as a possible D gene (5 bases). The CDR3 is 15 amino acids. With 2 bases removed from V and 1 base from J, the gap between germline ends came to 11 bases. CDR3 amino acids: CASSLLADSQETQYF. The CDR3 DNA is TGTGCCAGCAGTTTATTAGCCGACAGCCAAGAGACCCAGTACTTC.

For this clonotype: The junction shows a germline mismatch at one end, possibly a read error. The V gene is TRBV20-1, the J gene TRBJ2-1, with 14 bases matching TRBD2. Germline-derived CDR1 and CDR2 are DFQATT and SNEGSKA (reference sequence). This CDR3 comprises 17 residues. The chain's CDR3 is CCARGLAGDVGRNEQFF. The CDR3 DNA follows: TGCTGTGCTAGGGGACTAGCGGGAGACGTGGGGAGAAATGAGCAGTTCTTC.

This clonotype was found many times. The chain is built from TRBV5-1 and TRBJ2-3; D unresolved. V was trimmed by 2 bases and J by 5 bases, leaving 9 bases between them. This CDR3 has 13 amino acids. Germline V lookup: CDR1 SGHRS, CDR2 YFSETQ. Here the CDR3 DNA reads TGCGCCAGCAGCTTCTATGGTGGAGATACGCAGTATTTT. Its translation: CASSFYGGDTQYF.

This clonotype was counted a few times. CDR3 coding DNA: TGTGCCAGCAGTGGAGTAGCGGGAATTGGGGCCGGGGAGCTGTTTTTT. Translation gives CASSGVAGIGAGELFF. The chain has TRBV27 and TRBJ2-2, with 8 bases that match TRBD2. Germline values: CDR1 MNHEY, CDR2 SMNVEV (reference sequence). V was clipped by 5 bases and J by 6 bases; unmatched bases: 11. The CDR3 covers 16 residues.

This clonotype was counted between two and nine times. The J gene is TRBJ2-3, the V gene TRBV7-3; D ambiguous. The CDR3 consists of 15 residues. Germline CDR1 reads SGHTA; CDR2 reads FQGTGA. V shed 0 bases and J shed 4 bases, with 11 bases lying between them. CDR3 loop: CASSLTPQPPDTQYF. CDR3 DNA sequence: TGTGCCAGCAGCTTAACTCCCCAACCCCCAGATACGCAGTATTTT.

This clonotype was seen a few times. This chain links TRBV15 with TRBJ2-3; D possibly matches TRBD1 or TRBD2 (5 bases each). CDR3 length: 16 amino acids. Deletions cut 8 bases from V and 4 bases from J, with 22 bases between. CDR1 and CDR2 from the germline V gene are LNHNV and YYDKDF (reference sequence). CDR3: CATQRRRIGEPDTQYF. For the CDR3, the DNA is TGTGCCACCCAACGTCGCCGGATAGGGGAGCCAGATACGCAGTATTTT.

This clonotype occurred a few times. The chain is built from TRBV28 and TRBJ2-7; possible D gene TRBD2, 6 bases. Germline-derived CDR1 and CDR2 are MDHEN and SYDVKM. CDR3 length equals 14 residues. V was shortened by 5 bases and J by 3 bases, with 14 bases between the two germline ends. The CDR3 protein is CASSTRGGIYEQYF. In nucleotides, the CDR3 is TGTGCCAGCAGTACTAGGGGAGGAATCTACGAGCAGTACTTC.

There are many counts of this clonotype. Here the CDR3 DNA reads TGCAGCGCCCGCATTAGCGGGGCATACAATGAGCAGTTCTTC. It translates to CSARISGAYNEQFF. The chain carries TRBV29-1 and TRBJ2-1; 8 bases map to TRBD2. Germline CDR1 SQVTM, CDR2 ANQGSEA. J was trimmed by 4 bases and V by 7 bases; bases with no gene match: 9. The CDR3 length is 14 residues.

This clonotype was counted at least ten times. CDR3 protein: CSAHGLAGGGETQYF. The CDR3 DNA reads TGCAGTGCGCACGGACTAGCGGGAGGGGGAGAGACCCAGTACTTC. The chain is built from TRBV20-1 and TRBJ2-5, with TRBD2 matching 15 bases. Losses at the gene ends were 6 bases for V and 4 bases for J; bases not matched to a gene: 6. Germline CDR1 is DFQATT and CDR2 is SNEGSKA (reference sequence). The length of the CDR3 is 15 residues.

This sequence joins TRBV20-1 and TRBJ1-1; possibly TRBD1 for D (6 bases). V lost 8 bases and J lost 2, with 18 bases in between. The germline V gene has CDR1 DFQATT and CDR2 SNEGSKA (reference sequence). CDR3 length: 14 residues. The CDR3 DNA sequence: TGCAGTCCCTGGGGGGGGCCGCAAAACACTGAAGCTTTCTTT. Encoded protein: CSPWGGPQNTEAFF.

The table lists this clonotype with many counts. Relative to the germline gene, one junction end is altered; a read error may explain this. The rearrangement uses TRBV5-1 and TRBJ2-7; TRBD2 agrees at 13 bases. This CDR3 comprises 15 residues. Germline lookup yields CDR1 SGHRS and CDR2 YFSETQ. The CDR3 nucleotides read TGTGCCAGCAGTCCGGGACTAGCGGGAACCTACGAGCAGTACTTC. Residues: CASSPGLAGTYEQYF.

The chain recombines TRBV27 with TRBJ2-7; 8 bases are a match to TRBD1. The CDR3 has 13 amino acids. V shed 10 bases and J 2 bases; nucleotides not matched to a gene: 7. From germline, CDR1 is MNHEY and CDR2 SMNVEV (reference sequence). CDR3 protein: CATTGQETYEQYF. In nucleotides, the CDR3 is TGTGCCACCACGGGACAGGAAACCTACGAGCAGTACTTC.

The gene calls are TRBV5-4 and TRBJ2-5, with TRBD2 matching 10 bases. CDR1 is SGHNT, CDR2 YYREEE, per germline (reference sequence). This CDR3 comprises 13 residues. V shed 5 bases, J shed 7 bases, and the junction held 5 bases outside the gene matches. The CDR3, as DNA: TGTGCCAGCAGTTTGTGGACTAGCGGGACCCAGTACTTC. The encoded protein is CASSLWTSGTQYF.